This T cell receptor beta chain was documented in a study of T cells after yellow fever vaccination. Points from the study as a whole: At around 95% for CD4 and 75% to 90% for CD8, most primary-vaccination clones showed up again after the booster. Any FACS-sorted repertoire could hold abundant clonotypes that contaminate it from the bulk population.

V dropped 6 bases and J dropped 2 bases, with 12 bases sitting between them. Germline V gives CDR1 SQVTM, CDR2 ANQGSEA. This CDR3 region has 13 residues. 5'RACE template switching produced TCR cDNA carrying a universal primer site and UMIs. TCRdb redid the calling of the 5' RACE reads with MiXCR, one entry per CDR3 protein. The repertoire has 300,000 or so distinct CDR3 sequences, over 10% of them found once; the top ten carry less than 0.55%. Note on this clonotype: Its antigen remains unidentified.

The chain is built from TRBV29-1 and TRBJ2-3; D is unclear. Sequencing was performed on CD4+ T cells sorted from PBMCs, taken 45 days after the yellow fever booster vaccination. The receptor was derived from a man aged 30 to 39 who received the YFV17D yellow fever vaccine. The CDR3 loop is CSVSGRNTDTQYF. Written as DNA, the CDR3 is TGCAGCGTGAGTGGGCGGAACACAGATACGCAGTATTTT.